What follows are 2 T cell receptor beta chains derived from one specimen sequenced in a study of shared clonotypes between healthy human individuals. Profiled with immunoSEQ multiplex PCR; TCRdb holds only in-frame clones, not every one. Of roughly 500,000 clones listed, about 84% are singletons. Specimen: PBMCs. The receptors shown here come from a woman between 40 and 50 years old in good health. Some clones in this sample may be carry-over from other donors' samples.

This clone was observed once. This likely traces to a read error, being one base from a far larger clone. Other DNA sequences in the sample encode the same CDR3. The chain has TRBV28 and TRBJ2-5; D gene ambiguous. The germline V gene has CDR1 MDHEN and CDR2 SYDVKM. CDR3 length: 12 residues. CDR3 coding DNA: TGTGCCAGCAGTGGGTACCAGGAGACCCAGTACTTC. Its protein is CASSGYQETQYF.

This clone showed up just a few times. The chain employs TRBV14 and TRBJ1-2; possibly TRBD1 for D (5 bases). The germline V gene has CDR1 SGHDN and CDR2 FVKESK. This CDR3 is 15 amino acids long. The germline V and J ends were trimmed by 4 bases and 4 bases, with 16 bases remaining between them. In DNA form, the CDR3 reads TGTGCCAGCAGCCCCTTGGGCAGGGTCGGCTATGGCTACACCTTC. This codes for CASSPLGRVGYGYTF.